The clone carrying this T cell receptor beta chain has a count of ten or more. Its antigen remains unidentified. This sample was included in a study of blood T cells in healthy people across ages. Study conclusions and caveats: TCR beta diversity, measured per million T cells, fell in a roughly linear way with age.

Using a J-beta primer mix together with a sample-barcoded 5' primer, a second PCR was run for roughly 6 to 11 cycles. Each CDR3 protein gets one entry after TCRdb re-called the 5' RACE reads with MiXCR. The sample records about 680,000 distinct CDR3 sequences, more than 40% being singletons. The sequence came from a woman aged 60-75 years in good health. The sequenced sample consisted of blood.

The DNA of the CDR3 is TGTGCCAGCAGTTCAGGAGAGACCCAGTACTTC. It yields the protein CASSSGETQYF. The chain links TRBV19 to TRBJ2-5; D gene uncertain. Germline assignment: CDR1 LNHDA and CDR2 SQIVND (reference sequence). The length of the CDR3 is 11 residues. V gave up 9 bases and J gave up 4 bases, with 9 bases separating them.